The rows below give T cell receptor beta chains drawn from one sample of a study of shared clonotypes between healthy human individuals. Assay used: immunoSEQ multiplex PCR; TCRdb lists only in-frame clones, some missing. The profile shows about 960,000 clones, around 80% of them singletons. Sequenced input: memory CD4+ T cells sorted from blood. The receptor source for this set is a man between 18 and 29 years old in good health. The CDR3 runs from the conserved cysteine through the conserved F or W. D genes are given only for firm matches. Clone size is given for some rows only: seen once, a few or many times, or a class if the clone is expanded.

-	-	TRBV5-4	TRBJ2-3	TGTGCCAGCAGCGAGGTCACAGATACGCAGTATTTT	CASSEVTDTQYF
-	-	TRBV29-1	TRBJ2-5	TGCAGCGTTGCCCGGGGCTGGGGAGAGACCCAGTACTTC	CSVARGWGETQYF
TRBD1	-	TRBV5-1	TRBJ1-1	TGCGCCAGCAGCTTGACGGGACAGCTGAACACTGAAGCTTTCTTT	CASSLTGQLNTEAFF
-	-	TRBV6-5	TRBJ2-7	TGTGCCAGCAGTTACTCAACGGTGTCTCCCTACGAGCAGTACTTC	CASSYSTVSPYEQYF
-	-	TRBV5-6	TRBJ1-1	TGTGCCAGCAGCAATGGTCCCGTGGGGAACACTGAAGCTTTCTTT	CASSNGPVGNTEAFF
TRBD1	once	TRBV6-5	TRBJ2-5	TGTGCCATAGGACAGGGGGATGGGTCGGCCCAGTACTTC	CAIGQGDGSAQYF
-	-	TRBV10-2	TRBJ2-2	TGCGCCAGCAGTGAGTACCGGGGAGCCGGGGAGCTGTTTTTT	CASSEYRGAGELFF
-	-	TRBV10-1	TRBJ2-5	TGCGCCAGCAGTGAGTCGTACAGGGCGGAGACCCAGTACTTC	CASSESYRAETQYF
TRBD1	-	TRBV28	TRBJ1-2	TGTGCCAGCAGTGGAGGACAGGGGGTGTATGGCTACACCTTC	CASSGGQGVYGYTF
TRBD2	-	TRBV5-8	TRBJ2-3	TGTGCCAGCAGGGCGAGCGGGAGAGGAGATACGCAGTATTTT	CASRASGRGDTQYF
TRBD1	-	TRBV5-1	TRBJ2-3	TGCGCCAGCAGCCCCCGGGACAGCAGCACAGATACGCAGTATTTT	CASSPRDSSTDTQYF
-	-	TRBV6-6	TRBJ2-2	TGTGCCAGCAGCTCAGAACCCGGTCCCGGGGAGCTGTTTTTT	CASSSEPGPGELFF
-	-	TRBV29-1	TRBJ2-7	TGCAGCGTTTCAATGGGATCCTACGAGCAGTACTTC	CSVSMGSYEQYF
-	-	TRBV11-2	TRBJ2-5	TGTGCCAGCAGCTTAGGCGGGACCCAGTACTTC	CASSLGGTQYF
TRBD1	-	TRBV5-1	TRBJ2-1	TGCGCCAGCGCAGCTGGTTCGGGACAGAGGGTCAATGAGCAGTTCTTC	CASAAGSGQRVNEQFF
TRBD2	-	TRBV2	TRBJ2-2	TGTGCCAGCAGTGAAGCGCTTCGCGGGGGGAACACCGGGGAGCTGTTTTTT	CASSEALRGGNTGELFF
-	few	TRBV5-4	TRBJ1-3	TGTGCCAGCAGCTTGGGAGGGGCGGCGGCTGGAAACACCATATATTTT	CASSLGGAAAGNTIYF
-	-	TRBV11-2	TRBJ2-2	TGTGCCAGCAGCTTAGAGGGCGGCGGCACCGGGGAGCTGTTTTTT	CASSLEGGGTGELFF
-	-	TRBV11-1	TRBJ2-6	TGTGCCAGCAGCCCTCCGACAGGAGTCTCTGGGGCCAACGTCCTGACTTTC	CASSPPTGVSGANVLTF
-	-	TRBV11-2	TRBJ2-3	TGTGCCAGCAGCTTATCCCTCGCTTCAGATACGCAGTATTTT	CASSLSLASDTQYF
TRBD1	few	TRBV5-8	TRBJ2-7	TGTGCCAGCAGCACCCTTGGACAGGTAAAGGCCTACGAGCAGTACTTC	CASSTLGQVKAYEQYF
-	-	TRBV6-1	TRBJ1-5	TGTGCCAGCAGTGAAGGCTGGACTTGGGCCAATCAGCCCCAGCATTTT	CASSEGWTWANQPQHF
-	-	TRBV2	TRBJ1-1	TGTGCCAGCAGCGTAACCGGGTCTGAAGCTTTCTTT	CASSVTGSEAFF
-	-	TRBV2	TRBJ1-6	TGTGCCAGCAGTCCCACCACCTATAATTCACCCCTCCACTTT	CASSPTTYNSPLHF
-	-	TRBV10-2	TRBJ1-6	TGCGCCAGCAGTGAAGTCGGAGCAAATTCACCCCTCCACTTT	CASSEVGANSPLHF
-	-	TRBV7-2	TRBJ2-1	TGTGCCAGCAGCTCGGGACATTACAATGAGCAGTTCTTC	CASSSGHYNEQFF
-	many	TRBV5-6	TRBJ2-7	TGTGCCAGCTGCTGGAAATTTAGCTCCTACGAGCAGTACTTC	CASCWKFSSYEQYF
TRBD2	-	TRBV5-4	TRBJ2-6	TGTGCCAGCAGTACTAGCGGGGGAGGGGCCAACGTCCTGACTTTC	CASSTSGGGANVLTF
-	-	TRBV7-9	TRBJ1-1	TGTGCCAGCAGCCATTCCGGGATGGAAGCTTTCTTT	CASSHSGMEAFF
-	-	TRBV10-1	TRBJ2-7	TGCGCCAGCAGTGAGTCGCCTAGCTCGGAATCGTACTTC	CASSESPSSESYF
-	-	TRBV13	TRBJ2-5	TGTGCCAGCAGCTGGACGACGAGATTTGAGGAGACCCAGTACTTC	CASSWTTRFEETQYF
-	-	TRBV19	TRBJ1-6	TGTGCCAGTAGCCAAGGGGCAGCCGTCAATTCACCCCTCCACTTT	CASSQGAAVNSPLHF
-	few	TRBV19	TRBJ1-1	TGTGCCAGTACCGGACGGTCGGGAGCTTTCTTT	CASTGRSGAFF
-	few	TRBV29-1	TRBJ1-1	TGCAGCGTGAGTCCCAGGTCGGTGGGCACTGAAGCTTTCTTT	CSVSPRSVGTEAFF
TRBD1	-	TRBV5-1	TRBJ2-1	TGCGCCAGCAGCTTGGTGGCCGGGACAGGGAGTTACAATGAGCAGTTCTTC	CASSLVAGTGSYNEQFF
-	few	TRBV7-9	TRBJ2-5	TGTGCCAGCAGCCGTCGTACTCAAGAGACCCAGTACTTC	CASSRRTQETQYF
-	few	TRBV4-3	TRBJ1-6	TGCGCCAGCAGCCCTTCGGCTTATAATTCACCCCTCCACTTT	CASSPSAYNSPLHF
-	-	TRBV10-1	TRBJ2-1	TGCGCCAGCAGTGAAGCGGTCTTGGATGAGCAGTTCTTC	CASSEAVLDEQFF
-	-	TRBV27	TRBJ1-4	TGTGCCAGCAGTCTCACACGGGGGGGCGAAAAACTGTTTTTT	CASSLTRGGEKLFF
-	-	TRBV7-9	TRBJ2-7	TGTGCCAGCAGCCAAAGTTGGGGTCCCTACGAGCAGTACTTC	CASSQSWGPYEQYF
TRBD2	-	TRBV5-1	TRBJ2-3	TGCGCCAGCAGCTTCATGGGGGGGAGCACAGATACGCAGTATTTT	CASSFMGGSTDTQYF
-	few	TRBV25-1	TRBJ2-3	TGTGCCAGCAGTCCCCCGGCGGGCGGGCCTAGCACAGATACGCAGTATTTT	CASSPPAGGPSTDTQYF
-	-	TRBV7-8	TRBJ1-1	TGTGCCAGCAGCTCACAGGGTGGGAACACTGAAGCTTTCTTT	CASSSQGGNTEAFF
TRBD2	-	TRBV6-1	TRBJ2-5	TGTGCCAGCAGTGAAGACCCTAGCGGCGAGACCCAGTACTTC	CASSEDPSGETQYF
-	-	TRBV20-1	TRBJ1-4	TGCAGTGCTAGAGATGGCGAAAAACTGTTTTTT	CSARDGEKLFF
-	-	TRBV6-1	TRBJ2-5	TGTGCCAGCAGTGTTACTGACAACCAAGAGACCCAGTACTTC	CASSVTDNQETQYF
TRBD1	few	TRBV9	TRBJ2-1	TGTGCCAGCAGCGCCGGGACAGGGACCTACAATGAGCAGTTCTTC	CASSAGTGTYNEQFF
TRBD1	-	TRBV28	TRBJ2-7	TGTGCCAGCAGTTACCCACAGGGGGCCCACGAGCAGTACTTC	CASSYPQGAHEQYF
-	-	TRBV5-1	TRBJ1-6	TGCGCCAGCAGCTTGGAACTGGATTCACCCCTCCACTTT	CASSLELDSPLHF
-	-	TRBV2	TRBJ1-1	TGTGCCAGCAGTGAGAGGGTGGCCACTGAAGCTTTCTTT	CASSERVATEAFF
TRBD2	-	TRBV7-9	TRBJ2-3	TGTGCCAGCTCAGGTTCCCAGCGGGGTAGCACAGATACGCAGTATTTT	CASSGSQRGSTDTQYF
TRBD1	-	TRBV5-1	TRBJ2-5	TGCGCCAGCAGCTGGGGCCGACAGGGACAAGAGACCCAGTACTTC	CASSWGRQGQETQYF
TRBD1	-	TRBV19	TRBJ1-2	TGTGCCAGTAGTCGGGACAGGGCATCCTATGGCTACACCTTC	CASSRDRASYGYTF
TRBD2	-	TRBV5-1	TRBJ2-1	TGCGCCAGCAGCTTGGAGGGGAGGGTGCAGTTCTTC	CASSLEGRVQFF
-	-	TRBV5-1	TRBJ1-4	TGCGCCAGCAGCTTGGATGGCACGGGGAAACTGTTTTTT	CASSLDGTGKLFF
-	-	TRBV5-8	TRBJ2-3	TGTGCCAGCAGCTACGAAGTTGGAACTAGCACAGATACGCAGTATTTT	CASSYEVGTSTDTQYF
TRBD1	-	TRBV30	TRBJ1-6	TGTGCCTGGAGTGTCGGACAGGGGATTTCACCCCTCCACTTT	CAWSVGQGISPLHF
TRBD1	-	TRBV11-2	TRBJ2-2	TGTGCCAGCAGCCTAGACAGGGTACCGAACACCGGGGAGCTGTTTTTT	CASSLDRVPNTGELFF
-	-	TRBV5-4	TRBJ2-7	TGTGCCAGCAGCTTGCCCGGGGCTACCACCGAGCAGTACTTC	CASSLPGATTEQYF
-	-	TRBV2	TRBJ1-5	TGTGCCAGCAGGCCGGGAGTCTTCAATCAGCCCCAGCATTTT	CASRPGVFNQPQHF